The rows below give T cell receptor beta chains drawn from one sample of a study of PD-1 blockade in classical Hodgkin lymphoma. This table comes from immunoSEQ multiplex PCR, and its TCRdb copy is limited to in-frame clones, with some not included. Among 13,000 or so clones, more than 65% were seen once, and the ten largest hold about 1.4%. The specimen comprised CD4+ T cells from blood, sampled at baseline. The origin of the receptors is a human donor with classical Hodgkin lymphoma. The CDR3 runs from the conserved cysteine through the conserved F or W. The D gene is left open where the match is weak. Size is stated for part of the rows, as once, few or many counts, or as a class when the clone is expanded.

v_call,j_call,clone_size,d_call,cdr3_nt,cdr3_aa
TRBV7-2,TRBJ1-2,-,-,TGTGCCAGCAGCTTAGACTCCCCACAGGTTACTAACTATGGCTACACCTTC,CASSLDSPQVTNYGYTF
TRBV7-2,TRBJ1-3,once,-,TGTGCCAGCACCCCTGTTCTCTCTGGAAACACCATATATTTT,CASTPVLSGNTIYF
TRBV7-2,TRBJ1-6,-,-,TGTGCCAGCACCGGCCCAGGGGCGCCTAATTCACCCCTCCACTTT,CASTGPGAPNSPLHF
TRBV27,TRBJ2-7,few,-,TGTGCCAGCAGTCCACGAGGGGGGTACGAGCAGTACTTC,CASSPRGGYEQYF
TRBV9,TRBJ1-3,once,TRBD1,TGTGCCAGCAGCGCCACCGGACAGGGGGGAAACACCATATATTTT,CASSATGQGGNTIYF
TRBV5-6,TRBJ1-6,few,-,TGTGCCAGCAGCCGGGTGCGGGACCAATCACCCCTCCACTTT,CASSRVRDQSPLHF
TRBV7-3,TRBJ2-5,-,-,TGTGCCAGCAGCTCGGACTGGTCAGAGACCCAGTACTTC,CASSSDWSETQYF
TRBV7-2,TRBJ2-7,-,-,TGTGCCAGCAGCTTGCCAGGGAGGTACGAGCAGTACTTC,CASSLPGRYEQYF
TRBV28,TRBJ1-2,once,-,TGTGCCAGCACTCTGGGGGGGGCCCGTTCAGATGGCTACACCTTC,CASTLGGARSDGYTF
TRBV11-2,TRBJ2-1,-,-,TGTGCCAGCAGCTTAACACAGTATAGCTACAATGAGCAGTTCTTC,CASSLTQYSYNEQFF
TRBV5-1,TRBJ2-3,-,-,TGCGCCAGCAGCTTGGGGAACAGGGCGACTAGCACAGATACGCAGTATTTT,CASSLGNRATSTDTQYF
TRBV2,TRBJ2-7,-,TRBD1,TGTGCCAGCAGCAGATCCCGGGACAGGGCCTCCCACGAGCAGTACTTC,CASSRSRDRASHEQYF
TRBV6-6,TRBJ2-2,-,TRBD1,TGTGCCAGCAGCCCCCCTACAGGGGAAACCGGGGAGCTGTTTTTT,CASSPPTGETGELFF
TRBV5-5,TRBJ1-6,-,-,TGTGCCAGCAGCTCCCTATGGGAGAATTCACCCCTCCACTTT,CASSSLWENSPLHF
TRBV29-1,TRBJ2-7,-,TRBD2,TGCAGCGTTGGGGATACGGCGGGGGGGTTCTACGAGCAGTACTTC,CSVGDTAGGFYEQYF
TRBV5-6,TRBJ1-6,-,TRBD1,TGTGCCAGCAGCCTTCGGGACAGGGTCGGTTCACCCCTCCACTTT,CASSLRDRVGSPLHF
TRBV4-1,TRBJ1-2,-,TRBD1,TGCGCCAGCAGCCAATGGACAGGGATGGATGGCTACACCTTC,CASSQWTGMDGYTF
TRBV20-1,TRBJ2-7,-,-,TGCAGTGCGAAAAGCTCCTACGAGCAGTACTTC,CSAKSSYEQYF
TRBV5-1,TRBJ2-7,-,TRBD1,TGCGCCAGCAGCTTGGACAGGGGGCCAAACGAGCAGTACTTC,CASSLDRGPNEQYF
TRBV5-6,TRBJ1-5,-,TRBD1,TGTGCCAGCAGCTCAAGTGAGAGGGGGCCGAATCAGCCCCAGCATTTT,CASSSSERGPNQPQHF
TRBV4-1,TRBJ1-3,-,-,TGCGCCAGCAGCCTAGGGGTCTCTGGAAACACCATATATTTT,CASSLGVSGNTIYF